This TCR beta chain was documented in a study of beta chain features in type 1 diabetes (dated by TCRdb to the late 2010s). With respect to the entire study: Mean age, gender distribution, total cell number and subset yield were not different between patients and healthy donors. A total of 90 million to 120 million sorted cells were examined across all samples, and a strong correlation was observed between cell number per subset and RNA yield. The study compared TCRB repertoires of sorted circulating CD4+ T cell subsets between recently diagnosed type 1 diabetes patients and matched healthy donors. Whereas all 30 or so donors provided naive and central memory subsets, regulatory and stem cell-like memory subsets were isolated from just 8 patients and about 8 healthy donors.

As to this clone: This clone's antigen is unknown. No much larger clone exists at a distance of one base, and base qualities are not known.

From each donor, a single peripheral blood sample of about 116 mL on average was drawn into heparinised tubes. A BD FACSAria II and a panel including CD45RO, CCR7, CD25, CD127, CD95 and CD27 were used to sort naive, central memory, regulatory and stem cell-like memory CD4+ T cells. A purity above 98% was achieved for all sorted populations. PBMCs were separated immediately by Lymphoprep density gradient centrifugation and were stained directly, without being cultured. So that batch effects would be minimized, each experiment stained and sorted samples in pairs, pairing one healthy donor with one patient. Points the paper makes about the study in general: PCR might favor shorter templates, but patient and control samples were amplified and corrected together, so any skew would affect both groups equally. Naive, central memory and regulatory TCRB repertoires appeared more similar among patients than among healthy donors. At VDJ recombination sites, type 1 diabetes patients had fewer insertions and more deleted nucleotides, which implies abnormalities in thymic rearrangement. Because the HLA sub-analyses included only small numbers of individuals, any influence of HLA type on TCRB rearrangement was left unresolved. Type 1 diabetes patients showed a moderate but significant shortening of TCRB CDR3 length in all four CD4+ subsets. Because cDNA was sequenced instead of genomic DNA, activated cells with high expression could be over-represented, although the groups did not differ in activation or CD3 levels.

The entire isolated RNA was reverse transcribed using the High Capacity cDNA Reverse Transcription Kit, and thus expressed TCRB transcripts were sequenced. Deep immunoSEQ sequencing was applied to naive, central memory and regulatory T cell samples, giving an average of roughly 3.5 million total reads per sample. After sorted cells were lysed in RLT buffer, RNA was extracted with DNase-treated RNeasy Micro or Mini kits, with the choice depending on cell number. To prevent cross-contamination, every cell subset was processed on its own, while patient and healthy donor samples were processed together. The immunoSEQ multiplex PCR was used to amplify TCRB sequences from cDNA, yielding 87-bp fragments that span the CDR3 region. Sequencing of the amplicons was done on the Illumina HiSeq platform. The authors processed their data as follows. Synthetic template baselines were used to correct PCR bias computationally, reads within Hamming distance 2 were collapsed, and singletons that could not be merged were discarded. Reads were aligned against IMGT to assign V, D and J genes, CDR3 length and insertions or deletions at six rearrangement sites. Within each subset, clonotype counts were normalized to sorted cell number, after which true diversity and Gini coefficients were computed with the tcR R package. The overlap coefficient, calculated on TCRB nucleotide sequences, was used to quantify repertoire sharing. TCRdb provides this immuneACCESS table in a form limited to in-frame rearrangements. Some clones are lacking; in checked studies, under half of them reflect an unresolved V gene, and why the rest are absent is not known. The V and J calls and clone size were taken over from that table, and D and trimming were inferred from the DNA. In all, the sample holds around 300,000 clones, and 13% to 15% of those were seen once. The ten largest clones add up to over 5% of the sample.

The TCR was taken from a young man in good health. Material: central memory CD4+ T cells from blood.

The CDR3 protein: CASSAEGMGGETQYF. In nucleotide form, the sequence is TGTGCCAGCAGCGCCGAAGGAATGGGGGGAGAGACCCAGTACTTC. The V and J genes are TRBV11-3 and TRBJ2-5, with a tentative D gene TRBD2 over 6 matching bases. Deletion took 5 bases off V and 4 bases off J, with a span of 17 bases between the germline ends. The germline V gene gives CDR1 as SGHNT and CDR2 as YENEEA. From the cysteine through the phenylalanine, the CDR3 covers 15 amino acids. Here the CDR3 DNA is all that survives: 45 bases in frame from base 1.